These T cell receptor beta chains were read from a single sample in a study of T cell responses to AZD1222 COVID-19 vaccine. Profiling relied on immunoSEQ multiplex PCR, and the TCRdb table lists in-frame clones only, not all of them. The table has roughly 120,000 clones, approximately 89% seen once; the top ten hold 4% to 6%. The input for sequencing was peripheral blood, taken on day 0 of AZD1222 vaccination. The receptor set was obtained from an adult in good health. Each CDR3 is given with its conserved first and last residue. A row's size may be missing; if present it is once, few, many or a size class.

>TRBV27|-|TRBJ2-2
CASSLSMLFGELFF
>TRBV7-2|-|TRBJ1-1
CASSLSGNTEAFF
>TRBV6-5|once|TRBJ2-7
CASSSQGTNEQYF
>TRBV2|-|TRBJ1-5
CASKVGYGNQPQHF
>TRBV24-1|once|TRBJ1-5
CATSDGSNQPQHF
>TRBV5-4|-|TRBJ1-6
CASSFLNANNSPLHF
>TRBV7-2|-|TRBJ1-3
CASSPRSDPSSGNTIYF
>TRBV6-2/TRBV6-3|-|TRBJ1-4
CASSGTRMDEKLFF
>TRBV5-6|-|TRBJ1-2
CASSLEQRNNYGYTF
>TRBV9|-|TRBJ1-1
CASSVSISNTEAFF
>TRBV18|-|TRBJ2-6
CASSPRKGAGANVLTF
>TRBV4-1|-|TRBJ1-1
CASSQRPGGGGTEAFF
>TRBV25-1|-|TRBJ1-2
CASLADRLPPYGYTF
>TRBV6-1|-|TRBJ1-5
CASSEGGTGGWQPQHF
>TRBV3-1/TRBV3-2|-|TRBJ2-3
CASSPGGSHADTQYF
>TRBV28|-|TRBJ1-5
CASSLTGGADSNQPQHF
>TRBV7-8|-|TRBJ1-2
CASSPRRDFANYGYTF
>TRBV24-1|-|TRBJ1-1
CATRDTRKDEAFF
>TRBV6-5|-|TRBJ1-3
CASSSGTTTSGNTIYF
>TRBV4-2|once|TRBJ2-1
CASSLDRGEQFF
>TRBV4-1|-|TRBJ2-7
CASSQVATSGGASMVYEQYF
>TRBV15|-|TRBJ1-2
CATRSGSYGYTF
>TRBV24-1|once|TRBJ1-5
CATSEGGLGNQPQHF
>TRBV7-2|-|TRBJ2-5
CASSSRPGPKETQYF
>TRBV5-4|-|TRBJ2-7
CASSSPDLSSYEQYF
>TRBV6-1|-|TRBJ2-7
CASSEPQGKLYEQYF
>TRBV5-1|-|TRBJ2-1
CASSQAMRGAGNEQFF
>TRBV2|-|TRBJ1-5
CASSPGQGHQPQHF